This T cell receptor beta chain comes out of a study of shared clonotypes between healthy human individuals. On the study more broadly: Three CD4 naive, three CD4 memory, two CD8 naive and one CD8 memory plate were used per donor.

The V gene's germline CDR1 is ENHRY and CDR2 SYGVKD. This CDR3 contains 15 residues. The junction had 10 bases not matched to a gene; V was cut back by 3 bases and J by 11 bases. The authors ran the assay at deep level. Here immunoSEQ multiplex PCR was the method, and the copy in TCRdb shows in-frame clones only, minus some. The table has 2 million to 2.5 million clones, less than 95% seen once. In regard to this clone: The target antigen is unknown.

Notes on the study in general: A handful of donors shared roughly 5% of their naive CD4 clonotypes. Having only a few donors restricted how much genetic and exposure-history diversity was captured.

The material sequenced was naive CD4+ T cells from PBMCs. Indicated subset: CD45RA+ positively selected. This receptor was obtained from a man between 18 and 29 years old in good health. Some clones in this sample may be carry-over from other donors' samples. This chain connects TRBV10-3 to TRBJ2-1; 10 nucleotides agree with TRBD1. CDR3 sequence (DNA): TGTGCCATCAGTGATCCCGGGACAGGGGAGTGGAAGCAGTTCTTC. Its protein is CAISDPGTGEWKQFF.